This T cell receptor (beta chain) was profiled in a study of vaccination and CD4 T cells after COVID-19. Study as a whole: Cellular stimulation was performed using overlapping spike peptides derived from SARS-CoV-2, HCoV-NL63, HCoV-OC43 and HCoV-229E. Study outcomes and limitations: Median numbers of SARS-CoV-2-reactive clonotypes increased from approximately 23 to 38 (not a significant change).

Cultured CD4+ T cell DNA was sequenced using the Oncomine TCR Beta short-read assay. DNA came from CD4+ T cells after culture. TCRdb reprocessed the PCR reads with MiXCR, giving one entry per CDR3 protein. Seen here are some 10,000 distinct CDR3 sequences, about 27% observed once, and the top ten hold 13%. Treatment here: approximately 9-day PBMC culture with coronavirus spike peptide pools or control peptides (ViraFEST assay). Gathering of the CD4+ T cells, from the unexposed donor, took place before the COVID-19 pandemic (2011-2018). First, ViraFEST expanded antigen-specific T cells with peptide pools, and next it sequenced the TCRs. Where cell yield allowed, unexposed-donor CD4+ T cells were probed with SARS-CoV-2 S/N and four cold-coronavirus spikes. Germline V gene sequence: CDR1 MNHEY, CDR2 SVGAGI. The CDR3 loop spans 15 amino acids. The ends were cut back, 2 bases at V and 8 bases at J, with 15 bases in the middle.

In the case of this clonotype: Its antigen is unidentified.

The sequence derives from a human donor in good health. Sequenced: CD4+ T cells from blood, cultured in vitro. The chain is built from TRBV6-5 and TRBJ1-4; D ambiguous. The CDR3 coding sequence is TGTGCCAGCAGTTACCCCCACCGCGCGGGGGAAAAACTGTTTTTT. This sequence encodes CASSYPHRAGEKLFF.